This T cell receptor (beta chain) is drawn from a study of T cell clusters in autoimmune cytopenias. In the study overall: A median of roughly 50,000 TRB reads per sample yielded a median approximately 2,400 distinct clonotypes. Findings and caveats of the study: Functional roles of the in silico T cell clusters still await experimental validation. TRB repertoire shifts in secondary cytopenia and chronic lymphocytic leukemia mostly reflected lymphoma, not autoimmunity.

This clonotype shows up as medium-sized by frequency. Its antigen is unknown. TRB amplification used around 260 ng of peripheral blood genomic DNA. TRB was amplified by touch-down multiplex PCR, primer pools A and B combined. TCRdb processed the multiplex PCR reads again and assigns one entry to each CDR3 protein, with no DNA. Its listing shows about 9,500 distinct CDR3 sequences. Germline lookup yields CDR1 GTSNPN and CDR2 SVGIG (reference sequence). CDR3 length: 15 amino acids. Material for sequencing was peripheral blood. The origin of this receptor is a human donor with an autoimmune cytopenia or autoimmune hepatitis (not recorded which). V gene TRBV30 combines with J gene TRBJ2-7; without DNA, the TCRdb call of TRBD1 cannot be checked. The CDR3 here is CAWSVYGGPDMEQYF.